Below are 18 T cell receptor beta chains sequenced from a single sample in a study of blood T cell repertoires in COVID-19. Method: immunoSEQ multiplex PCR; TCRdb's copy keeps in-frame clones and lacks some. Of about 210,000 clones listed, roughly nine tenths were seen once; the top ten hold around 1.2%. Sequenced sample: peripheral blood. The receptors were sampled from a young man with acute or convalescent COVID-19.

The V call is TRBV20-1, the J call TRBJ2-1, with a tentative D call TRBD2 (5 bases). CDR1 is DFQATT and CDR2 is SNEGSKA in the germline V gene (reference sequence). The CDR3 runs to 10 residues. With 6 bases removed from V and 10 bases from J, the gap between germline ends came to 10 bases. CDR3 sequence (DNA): TGCAGTGCCCGGCGGGCGGAGCAGTTCTTC. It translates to CSARRAEQFF.

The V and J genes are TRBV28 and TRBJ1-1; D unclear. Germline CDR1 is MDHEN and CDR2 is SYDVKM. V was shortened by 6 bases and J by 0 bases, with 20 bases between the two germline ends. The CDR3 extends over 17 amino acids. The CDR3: CASRPSETRKLNTEAFF. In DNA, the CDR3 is TGTGCCAGCAGACCCTCCGAAACACGAAAGTTGAACACTGAAGCTTTCTTT.

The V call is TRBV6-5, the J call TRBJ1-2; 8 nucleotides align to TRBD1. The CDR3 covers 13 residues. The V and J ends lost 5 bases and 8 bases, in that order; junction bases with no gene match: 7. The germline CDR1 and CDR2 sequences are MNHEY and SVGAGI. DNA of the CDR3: TGTGCCAGCAGTCCCCAGGGGGCAAAGGGCTACACCTTC. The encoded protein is CASSPQGAKGYTF.

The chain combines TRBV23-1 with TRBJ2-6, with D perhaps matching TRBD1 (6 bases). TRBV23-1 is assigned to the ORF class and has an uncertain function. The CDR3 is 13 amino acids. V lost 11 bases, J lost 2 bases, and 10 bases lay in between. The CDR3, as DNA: TGCGCCCCCCGGACAGCTGGGGCCAACGTCCTGACTTTC. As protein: CAPRTAGANVLTF.

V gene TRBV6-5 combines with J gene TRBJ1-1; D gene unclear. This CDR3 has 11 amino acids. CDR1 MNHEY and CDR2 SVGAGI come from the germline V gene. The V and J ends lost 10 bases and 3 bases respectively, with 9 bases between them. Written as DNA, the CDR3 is TGTGCCACGCGGGGTCACACTGAAGCTTTCTTT. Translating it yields CATRGHTEAFF.

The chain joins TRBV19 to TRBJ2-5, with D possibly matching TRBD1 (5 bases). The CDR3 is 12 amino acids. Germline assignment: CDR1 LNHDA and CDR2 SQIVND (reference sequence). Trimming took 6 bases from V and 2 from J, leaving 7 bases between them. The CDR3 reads CASSAGQETQYF. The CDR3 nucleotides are TGTGCCAGTAGCGCAGGGCAAGAGACCCAGTACTTC.

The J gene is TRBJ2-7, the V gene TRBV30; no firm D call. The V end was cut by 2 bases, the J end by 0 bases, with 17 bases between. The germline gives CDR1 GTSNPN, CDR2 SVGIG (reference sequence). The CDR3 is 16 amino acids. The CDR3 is CAWSSRSFSPSYEQYF. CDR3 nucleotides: TGTGCCTGGAGTTCCAGGTCGTTCTCCCCCTCCTACGAGCAGTACTTC.

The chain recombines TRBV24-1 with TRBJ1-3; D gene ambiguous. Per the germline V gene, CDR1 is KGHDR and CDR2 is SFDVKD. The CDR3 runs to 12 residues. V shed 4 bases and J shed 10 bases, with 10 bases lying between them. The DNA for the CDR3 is TGTGCCACCAGTGACCGAACCGGTACCATATATTTT. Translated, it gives CATSDRTGTIYF.

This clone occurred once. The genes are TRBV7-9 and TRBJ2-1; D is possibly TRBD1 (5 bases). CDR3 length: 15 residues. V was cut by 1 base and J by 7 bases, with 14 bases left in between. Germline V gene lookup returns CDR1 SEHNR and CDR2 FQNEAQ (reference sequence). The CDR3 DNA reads TGTGCCAGCAGCTTAGGCTCAGGGAACGTGAATGAGCAGTTCTTC. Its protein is CASSLGSGNVNEQFF.

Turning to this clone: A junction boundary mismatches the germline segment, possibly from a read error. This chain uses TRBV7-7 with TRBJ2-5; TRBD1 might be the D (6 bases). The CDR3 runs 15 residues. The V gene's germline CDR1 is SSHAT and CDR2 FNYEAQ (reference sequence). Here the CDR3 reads CASRERPGDGETQYF. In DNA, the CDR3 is TGTGCTAGCAGGGAACGACCAGGGGACGGAGAGACCCAGTACTTC.

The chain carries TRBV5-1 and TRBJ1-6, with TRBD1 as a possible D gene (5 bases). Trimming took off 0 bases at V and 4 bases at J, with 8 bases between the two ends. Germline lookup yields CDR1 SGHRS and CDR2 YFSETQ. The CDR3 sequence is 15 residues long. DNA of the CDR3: TGCGCCAGCAGCTTGGTGGAGGGGTATAATTCACCCCTCCACTTT. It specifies CASSLVEGYNSPLHF.

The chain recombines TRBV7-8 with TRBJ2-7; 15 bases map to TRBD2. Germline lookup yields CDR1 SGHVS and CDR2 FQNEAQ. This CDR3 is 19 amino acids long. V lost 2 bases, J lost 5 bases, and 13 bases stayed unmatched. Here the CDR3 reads CASSLNPGLAGGRLNEQYF. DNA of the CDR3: TGTGCCAGCAGCTTAAACCCGGGACTAGCGGGGGGCCGGCTAAACGAGCAGTACTTC.

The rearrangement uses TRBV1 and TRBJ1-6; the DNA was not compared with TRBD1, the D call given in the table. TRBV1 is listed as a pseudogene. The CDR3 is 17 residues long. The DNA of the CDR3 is TGCACCAGCAGCCCTCTCCGGGACAGGGGTTACTATTCACCCCTCCACTTT. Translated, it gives CTSSPLRDRGYYSPLHF.

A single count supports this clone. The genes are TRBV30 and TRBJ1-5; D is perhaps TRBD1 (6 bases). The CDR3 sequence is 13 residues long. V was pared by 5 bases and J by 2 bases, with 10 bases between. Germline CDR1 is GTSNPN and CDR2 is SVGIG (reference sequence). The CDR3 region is CAWGQSGNQPQHF. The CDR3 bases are TGTGCCTGGGGACAGTCCGGCAATCAGCCCCAGCATTTT.

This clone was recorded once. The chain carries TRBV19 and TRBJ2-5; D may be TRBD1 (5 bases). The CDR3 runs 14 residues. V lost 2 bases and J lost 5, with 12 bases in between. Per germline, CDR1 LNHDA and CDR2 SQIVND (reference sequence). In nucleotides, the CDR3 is TGTGCCAGTAGTATATGGGGCGGAGAGGAGACCCAGTACTTC. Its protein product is CASSIWGGEETQYF.

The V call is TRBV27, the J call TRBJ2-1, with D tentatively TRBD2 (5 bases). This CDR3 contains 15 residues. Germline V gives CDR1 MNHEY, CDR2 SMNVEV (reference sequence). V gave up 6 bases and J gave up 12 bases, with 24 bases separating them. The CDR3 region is CASSLGSPMSGGQFF. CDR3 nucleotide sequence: TGTGCCAGCAGCCTAGGGAGTCCCATGTCAGGCGGGCAGTTCTTC.

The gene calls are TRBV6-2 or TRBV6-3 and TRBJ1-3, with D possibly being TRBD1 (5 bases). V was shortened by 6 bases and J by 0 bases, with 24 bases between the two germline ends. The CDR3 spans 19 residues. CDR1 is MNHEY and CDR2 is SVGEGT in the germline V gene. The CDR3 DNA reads TGTGCCAGCAGCAGAGGTTGGGACTTCCGAGACCGCTCTGGAAACACCATATATTTT. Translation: CASSRGWDFRDRSGNTIYF.

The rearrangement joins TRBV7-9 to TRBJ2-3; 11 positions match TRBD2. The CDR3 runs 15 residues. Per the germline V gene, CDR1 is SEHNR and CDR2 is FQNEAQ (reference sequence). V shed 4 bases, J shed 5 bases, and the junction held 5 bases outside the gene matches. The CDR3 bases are TGTGCCAGCAGCTCACTAGCGGGAGTAGGAGATACGCAGTATTTT. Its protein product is CASSSLAGVGDTQYF.